This T cell receptor beta chain was found in a study of blood T cell repertoires in COVID-19. Whole-study context: Acute and convalescent COVID-19 specimens originated in the United States, Italy and Spain.

The CDR3 length is 14 residues. V trimming: 6 bases; J trimming: 6 bases; junction bases outside the gene matches: 8. Germline V gene data show CDR1 as SGHAT and CDR2 as FQDESV (reference sequence). Participants were aged about 18 to 100 years from about two dozen US areas. During the 2 weeks before they entered the study, exposed participants had met someone with a PCR-confirmed or clinician-diagnosed COVID-19 case. The repertoire was sequenced with immunoSEQ multiplex PCR; TCRdb's copy has only in-frame clones and lacks some. This table holds some 320,000 clones, 90% found once. This sequence originates from a young woman who had been exposed to COVID-19. This chain uses TRBV11-1 with TRBJ2-3; 8 nucleotides align to TRBD2. Sample: PBMCs or T cells enriched from blood (not recorded which). CDR3 protein: CASSIVGGGDTQYF. The CDR3 DNA is TGTGCCAGCAGTATAGTTGGCGGGGGGGATACGCAGTATTTT.